This T cell receptor (beta chain) comes out of a study of shared clonotypes between healthy human individuals. The study, taken as a whole, reports: Sharing across four donors was highest in naive CD4 (around 5%) and lowest in memory CD8 (roughly 0.4%).

V lost 3 bases and J 7 bases, leaving 19 bases between the germline ends. The CDR3 spans 15 residues. Germline V gives CDR1 SGHVS, CDR2 FNYEAQ. Profiling relied on immunoSEQ multiplex PCR, and the TCRdb table lists in-frame clones only, not all of them. The profile covers 1.4 million or so clones, with approximately 98.5% appearing a single time and approximately 0.4% taken by the ten largest. Points on this clone: Its antigen is unknown.

The sequence was collected from a man aged 30 to 39 in good health. The rearrangement joins TRBV7-6 to TRBJ2-7, with D perhaps matching TRBD2 (5 bases). Material for sequencing was naive CD4+ T cells sorted from blood. As for subset: CD45RA+ positively selected. Here the CDR3 reads CASSFESRRLVEQYF. CDR3 sequence (DNA): TGTGCCAGCAGCTTTGAATCCCGGAGGTTAGTAGAGCAGTACTTC.